Following are 21 T cell receptor beta chains from one sample sequenced in a study of shared clonotypes between healthy human individuals. Data came from immunoSEQ multiplex PCR; TCRdb stores just in-frame clones and leaves some out. The sample lists under 1,100,000 clones; around 74% were seen once. The sequencing sample was made of memory CD4+ T cells sorted from blood. Subset here: CD45RA-negative fraction. These receptors originate from a man aged 18 to 30 in good health.

The chain has TRBV7-9 and TRBJ1-3; D gene uncertain. Per germline, CDR1 SEHNR and CDR2 FQNEAQ (reference sequence). The V end was cut by 9 bases, the J end by 0 bases, with 12 bases between. The CDR3 has 14 amino acids. The CDR3 bases are TGTGCCAGTATTTACGGTAGCTCTGGAAACACCATATATTTT. It codes for CASIYGSSGNTIYF.

The chain couples TRBV6-1 to TRBJ2-7, with D perhaps TRBD2 (6 bases). The CDR3 is 14 residues long. Germline V gene data show CDR1 as MNHNS and CDR2 as SASEGT. Trimming removed 4 bases at V and 2 bases at J, with 12 bases between. The CDR3 coding sequence is TGTGCCAGCAGTGTGGGGGGACCAGCCTACGAGCAGTACTTC. Translated: CASSVGGPAYEQYF.

This clone was counted a single time. The rearrangement links TRBV7-2 to TRBJ2-2; D possibly corresponds to TRBD2 (6 bases). V was trimmed by 8 bases and J by 2 bases, leaving 12 bases between them. Germline CDR1 is SGHTA and CDR2 is FQGNSA. The CDR3 runs 14 residues. The CDR3: CASGRDFNTGELFF. In nucleotides, the CDR3 is TGTGCCAGCGGAAGGGACTTCAACACCGGGGAGCTGTTTTTT.

This clone was observed once. The rearrangement links TRBV4-1 to TRBJ1-3, with 9 bases aligning to TRBD1. V dropped 1 base and J dropped 7; count of bases not matched to a gene: 2. CDR3 length equals 14 residues. The germline V gene encodes CDR1 MGHRA and CDR2 YSYEKL. The CDR3 reads CASSQAGQGNTIYF. The CDR3 region has the DNA TGCGCCAGCAGCCAAGCGGGACAGGGTAACACCATATATTTT.

The chain uses TRBV2 and TRBJ2-7; D unresolved. The CDR3 is 14 amino acids. CDR1 SNHLY and CDR2 FYNNEI come from the germline V gene. Trimming shortened V by 4 bases and J by 0 bases, and 10 bases separated the two germline ends. CDR3 in DNA: TGTGCCAGCAGTGCGTGGACCCTCTCCTACGAGCAGTACTTC. Protein product: CASSAWTLSYEQYF.

This clone was picked up a small number of times. The chain combines TRBV7-6 with TRBJ1-5; D gene ambiguous. V was cut by 3 bases and J by 4 bases, with 13 bases left in between. This CDR3 is 15 amino acids long. Germline V CDR1 and CDR2: SGHVS, FNYEAQ. CDR3 protein: CASSLFDGVNQPQHF. CDR3 sequence (DNA): TGTGCCAGCAGCTTGTTTGACGGCGTGAATCAGCCCCAGCATTTT.

The genes are TRBV5-6 and TRBJ2-3, with D perhaps TRBD2 (5 bases). This CDR3 region has 15 residues. V lost 4 bases and J lost 0, with 12 bases in between. CDR1 is SGHDT and CDR2 is YYEEEE in the germline V gene. The CDR3 here is CASSPWRLSTDTQYF. The CDR3 region has the DNA TGTGCCAGCAGCCCCTGGAGGCTCAGCACAGATACGCAGTATTTT.

The genes are TRBV11-2 and TRBJ2-2; 9 nucleotides line up with TRBD1. The V and J ends lost 5 bases and 5 bases, in that order; junction bases with no gene match: 15. The CDR3 is 18 amino acids. Germline V gives CDR1 SGHAT, CDR2 FQNNGV. CDR3 protein: CASSPVGTGRARTGELFF. CDR3 nucleotide sequence: TGTGCCAGCAGCCCGGTCGGGACAGGGAGGGCGAGAACCGGGGAGCTGTTTTTT. Drawing the rest from reference TRBV11-2 and TRBJ2-2, the complete variable domain is EAGVAQSPRYKIIEKRQSVAFWCNPISGHATLYWYQQILGQGPKLLIQFQNNGVVDDSQLPKDRFSAERLKGVDSTLKIQPAKLEDSAVYLCASSPVGTGRARTGELFFGEGSRLTVL.

As to this clone: Compared with germline, one end of the junction differs, possibly owing to a read error. The chain has TRBV11-3 and TRBJ1-3, with D unclear. The germline V gene has CDR1 SGHNT and CDR2 YENEEA. The CDR3 runs to 8 residues. The CDR3 loop reads CASSLILF. The CDR3 DNA sequence: TGTGCCAGCAGCCTGATTCTCTTT.

V usage is TRBV7-8 and J usage is TRBJ1-1, with D possibly TRBD1 on 6 matching bases. Germline loops: CDR1 SGHVS, CDR2 FQNEAQ. The CDR3 loop spans 14 amino acids. V lost 3 bases and J 8 bases, leaving 16 bases between the germline ends. The CDR3 loop reads CASSFSQLTGEAFF. Written as DNA, the CDR3 is TGTGCCAGCAGCTTCTCACAACTTACAGGGGAAGCTTTCTTT.

CDR3 sequence reads: CASSFVSTETQYF. CDR3 nucleotide sequence: TGTGCCAGCAGCTTCGTATCTACGGAGACCCAGTACTTC. This sequence joins TRBV5-8 and TRBJ2-5; D is ambiguous. CDR1 and CDR2 (germline): SGHTS, YDEGEE. With 2 bases removed from V and 5 bases from J, the gap between germline ends came to 10 bases. The length of the CDR3 is 13 residues.

A remark on this clone: Sequence at one end of the junction differs from germline and may be a read error. The V gene is TRBV10-3, the J gene TRBJ2-4; D is uncertain. In germline, CDR1 is ENHRY, CDR2 SYGVKD. There are 15 residues in the CDR3. The CDR3, as DNA: TGTGCCGTCAGTGACCCCGGACGGGCCAAAAACATTCAGTACTTC. Translating gives CAVSDPGRAKNIQYF.

This clone was observed once. This may be a read error, as it is one base from a much larger clone. This sequence joins TRBV7-8 and TRBJ1-2; 9 positions agree with TRBD1. Germline V lookup: CDR1 SGHVS, CDR2 FQNEAQ. This CDR3 is 14 amino acids long. J was trimmed by 2 bases and V by 5 bases; bases with no gene match: 3. The CDR3 is CASSPGQGNYGYTF. Written as DNA, the CDR3 is TGTGCCAGCAGCCCGGGACAGGGAAACTATGGCTACACCTTC.

The chain combines TRBV2 with TRBJ2-7, with D tentatively TRBD2 (5 bases). This CDR3 is built from 13 residues. V lost 2 bases and J 5 bases, leaving 10 bases between the germline ends. Germline CDR1 and CDR2: SNHLY and FYNNEI. CDR3 residues: CASSEYPGNEQYF. In nucleotides, the CDR3 is TGTGCCAGCAGTGAATATCCGGGGAACGAGCAGTACTTC.

This clone was seen more than once but under ten times. This chain joins TRBV7-9 and TRBJ1-1; D perhaps matches TRBD1 (6 bases). The CDR3 loop spans 11 amino acids. Per the germline V gene, CDR1 is SEHNR and CDR2 is FQNEAQ (reference sequence). V lost 8 bases to trimming and J lost 10 bases, with 14 bases between them. This chain's CDR3 is CASSGAMRAFF. CDR3 DNA sequence: TGTGCCAGCTCAGGGGCGATGAGAGCTTTCTTT.

This clone was seen just once. The chain has TRBV30 and TRBJ1-1; possibly TRBD1 for D (5 bases). Germline CDR1 reads GTSNPN; CDR2 reads SVGIG (reference sequence). V lost 3 bases and J lost 4, with 12 bases in between. CDR3 length: 13 residues. CDR3: CAWSLNGGTEAFF. The CDR3 DNA reads as TGTGCCTGGAGCCTAAACGGGGGCACTGAAGCTTTCTTT.

The chain has TRBV6-5 and TRBJ2-3; the match to TRBD2 covers 9 bases. CDR1 and CDR2 (germline): MNHEY, SVGAGI. V lost 7 bases to trimming and J lost 3 bases; unmatched junction nucleotides: 8. The CDR3 runs 15 residues. Here the CDR3 DNA reads TGTGCCAGCATCATAGCGGGAGTGGTAACAGATACGCAGTATTTT. This encodes CASIIAGVVTDTQYF.

V and J are TRBV9 and TRBJ1-1; a weak D match, TRBD1 (6 bases). Germline lookup yields CDR1 SGDLS and CDR2 YYNGEE. The V gene lost 3 bases and the J gene lost 4 bases, with 16 bases spanning the gap. This CDR3 has 15 residues. In DNA, the CDR3 is TGTGCCAGCAGCGCCATAGGGGGAGGGACCACTGAAGCTTTCTTT. Its translation is CASSAIGGGTTEAFF.

The chain couples TRBV30 to TRBJ2-5; D is perhaps TRBD1 (5 bases). The germline V gene encodes CDR1 GTSNPN and CDR2 SVGIG (reference sequence). CDR3 length: 15 residues. With 1 base removed from V and 0 bases from J, the gap between germline ends came to 12 bases. The CDR3 DNA follows: TGTGCCTGGAGTGGAAGGGGCATGTACCAAGAGACCCAGTACTTC. It specifies CAWSGRGMYQETQYF.

To note about this clone: At the DNA level, this CDR3 is encoded by other sequences in the same sample as well. The chain is built from TRBV6-1 and TRBJ2-5, with 11 bases lining up with TRBD1. The CDR3 consists of 15 residues. V lost 4 bases and J lost 5; bases outside the gene matches: 6. The V gene's germline CDR1 is MNHNS and CDR2 SASEGT. CDR3 nucleotides: TGTGCCAGCAGTGGCCGGGGGACAGGGGGGGAGACCCAGTACTTC. Its protein product is CASSGRGTGGETQYF.

The genes are TRBV5-1 and TRBJ2-7; D is possibly TRBD2 (5 bases). Deletions cut 3 bases from V and 2 bases from J, with 18 bases between. Germline values: CDR1 SGHRS, CDR2 YFSETQ. This CDR3 is 16 amino acids long. This CDR3 is CASSSGRSGFAYEQYF. The CDR3 region has the DNA TGCGCCAGCAGCTCCGGCCGATCGGGGTTCGCCTACGAGCAGTACTTC.